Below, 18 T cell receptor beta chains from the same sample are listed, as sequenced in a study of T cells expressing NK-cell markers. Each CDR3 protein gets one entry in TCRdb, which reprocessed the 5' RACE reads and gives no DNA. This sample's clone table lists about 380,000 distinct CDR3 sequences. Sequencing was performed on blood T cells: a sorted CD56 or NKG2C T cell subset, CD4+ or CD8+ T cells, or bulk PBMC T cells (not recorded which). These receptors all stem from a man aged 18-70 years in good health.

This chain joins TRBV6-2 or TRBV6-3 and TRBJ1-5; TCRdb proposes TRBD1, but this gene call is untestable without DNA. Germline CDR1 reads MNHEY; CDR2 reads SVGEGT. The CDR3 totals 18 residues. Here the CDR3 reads CASSYETGTGISNQPQHF.

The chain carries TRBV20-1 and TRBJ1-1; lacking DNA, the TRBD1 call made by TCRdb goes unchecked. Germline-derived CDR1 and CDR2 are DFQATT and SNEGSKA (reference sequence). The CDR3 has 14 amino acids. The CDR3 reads CSAKYPGKSTEAFF.

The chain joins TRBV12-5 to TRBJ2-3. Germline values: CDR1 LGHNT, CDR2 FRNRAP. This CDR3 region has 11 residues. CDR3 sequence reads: CATEKRDTQYF.

The chain's CDR3 is CASRVDRDGTEAFF. V gene TRBV6-5 combines with J gene TRBJ1-1; the TCRdb call, TRBD1, lacks DNA for checking. Germline V lookup: CDR1 MNHEY, CDR2 SVGAGI. CDR3 length equals 14 residues.

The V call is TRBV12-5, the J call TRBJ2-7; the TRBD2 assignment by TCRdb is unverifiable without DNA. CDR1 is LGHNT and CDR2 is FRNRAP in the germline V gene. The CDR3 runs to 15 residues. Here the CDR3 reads CASGLVRGGSYEQYF.

CDR3 in amino acids: CASRDRALSYEQYF. The V gene is TRBV27, the J gene TRBJ2-7; TCRdb returns TRBD1, unconfirmable since there is no DNA. The CDR3 is made up of 14 amino acids. Germline CDR1 reads MNHEY; CDR2 reads SMNVEV (reference sequence).

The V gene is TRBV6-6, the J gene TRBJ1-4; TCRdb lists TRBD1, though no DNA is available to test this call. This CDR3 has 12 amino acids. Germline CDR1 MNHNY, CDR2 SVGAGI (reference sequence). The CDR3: CASRQGEEKLFF.

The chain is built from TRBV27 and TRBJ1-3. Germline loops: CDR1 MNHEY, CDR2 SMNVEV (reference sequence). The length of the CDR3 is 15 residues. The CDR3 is CASSLSGRIGDTIYF.

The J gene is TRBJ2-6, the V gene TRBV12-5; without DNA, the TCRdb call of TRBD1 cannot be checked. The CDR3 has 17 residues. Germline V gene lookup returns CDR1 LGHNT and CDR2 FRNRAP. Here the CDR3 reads CASGPISPPSGANVLTF.

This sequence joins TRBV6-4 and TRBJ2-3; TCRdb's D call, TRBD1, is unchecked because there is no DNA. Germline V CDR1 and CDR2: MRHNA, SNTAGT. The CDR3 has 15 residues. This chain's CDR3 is CASRKQGSYTDTQYF.

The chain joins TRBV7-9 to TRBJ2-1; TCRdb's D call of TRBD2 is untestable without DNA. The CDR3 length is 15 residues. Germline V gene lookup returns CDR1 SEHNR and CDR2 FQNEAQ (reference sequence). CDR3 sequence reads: CASSGGLAGYNEQFF. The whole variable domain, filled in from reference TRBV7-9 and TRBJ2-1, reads DTGVSQNPRHKITKRGQNVTFRCDPISEHNRLYWYRQTLGQGPEFLTYFQNEAQLEKSRLLSDRFSAERPKGSFSTLEIQRTEQGDSAMYLCASSGGLAGYNEQFFGPGTRLTVL.

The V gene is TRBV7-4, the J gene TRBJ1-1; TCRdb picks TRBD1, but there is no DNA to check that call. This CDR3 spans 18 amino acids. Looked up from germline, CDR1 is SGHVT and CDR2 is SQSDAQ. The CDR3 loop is CASSGGQGPSFMNTEAFF. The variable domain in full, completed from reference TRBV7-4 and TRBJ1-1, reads GAGVSQSPRYKVAKRGRDVALRCDSISGHVTLYWYRQTLGQGSEVLTYSQSDAQRDKSGRPSGRFSAERPERSVSTLKIQRTEQGDSAVYLCASSGGQGPSFMNTEAFFGQGTRLTVV.

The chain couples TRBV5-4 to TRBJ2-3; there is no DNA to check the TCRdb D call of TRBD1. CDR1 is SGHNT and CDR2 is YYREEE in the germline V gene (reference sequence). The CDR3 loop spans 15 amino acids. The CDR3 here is CASSPNRGLADTQYF.

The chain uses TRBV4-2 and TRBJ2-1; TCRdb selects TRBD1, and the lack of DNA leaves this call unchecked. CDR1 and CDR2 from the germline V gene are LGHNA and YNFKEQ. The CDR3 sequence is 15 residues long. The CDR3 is CASSQAGTGGDEQFF.

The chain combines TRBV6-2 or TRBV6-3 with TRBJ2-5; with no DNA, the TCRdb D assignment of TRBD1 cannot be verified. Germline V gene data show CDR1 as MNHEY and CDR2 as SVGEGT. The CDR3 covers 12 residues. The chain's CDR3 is CASSLPVQGQYF.

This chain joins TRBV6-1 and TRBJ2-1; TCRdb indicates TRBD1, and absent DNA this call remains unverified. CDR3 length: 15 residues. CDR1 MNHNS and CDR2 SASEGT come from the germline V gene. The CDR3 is CASSRQGQLANEQFF.

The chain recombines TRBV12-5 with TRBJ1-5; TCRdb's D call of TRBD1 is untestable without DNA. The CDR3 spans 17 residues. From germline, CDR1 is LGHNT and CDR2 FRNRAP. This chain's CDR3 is CASGSSLKTGGNQPQHF.

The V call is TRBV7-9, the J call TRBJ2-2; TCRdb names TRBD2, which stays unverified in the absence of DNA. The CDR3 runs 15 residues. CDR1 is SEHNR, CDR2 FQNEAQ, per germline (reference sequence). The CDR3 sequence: CASSSEDPNTGELFF. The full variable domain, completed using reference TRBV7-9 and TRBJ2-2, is DTGVSQNPRHKITKRGQNVTFRCDPISEHNRLYWYRQTLGQGPEFLTYFQNEAQLEKSRLLSDRFSAERPKGSFSTLEIQRTEQGDSAMYLCASSSEDPNTGELFFGEGSRLTVL.